Each of the 15 T cell receptor beta chains below was sequenced from the same sample in a study of blood T cell repertoires in COVID-19. The table came from immunoSEQ multiplex PCR; TCRdb's copy has only in-frame clones and leaves some out. The sample shows 75,000 to 85,000 clones, 70% to 90% of them seen only once. The specimen sequenced was peripheral blood. The source is a human donor in a cohort sampled during active COVID-19.

This chain joins TRBV6-2 or TRBV6-3 and TRBJ1-1; TRBD1 aligns across 8 bases. Germline V gene data show CDR1 as MNHEY and CDR2 as SVGEGT. After removal of 5 bases from V and 8 bases from J, the junction contained 13 bases not matched to a gene. This CDR3 region has 15 residues. The CDR3 sequence: CASSNPQGGLREAFF. DNA for the CDR3: TGTGCCAGCAGTAACCCACAGGGGGGTTTAAGAGAAGCTTTCTTT.

The rearrangement joins TRBV28 to TRBJ2-2; D is possibly TRBD1 (6 bases). The V and J ends lost 8 bases and 4 bases respectively, with 11 bases between them. This CDR3 has 13 residues. Germline V CDR1 and CDR2: MDHEN, SYDVKM. The CDR3 loop is CASQGLGTGELFF. The CDR3 region has the DNA TGTGCCAGCCAGGGGCTAGGCACCGGGGAGCTGTTTTTT.

The chain employs TRBV19 and TRBJ1-2; 7 nucleotides align to TRBD1. J was trimmed by 3 bases and V by 2 bases; bases with no gene match: 3. The germline V gene has CDR1 LNHDA and CDR2 SQIVND (reference sequence). This CDR3 is built from 14 residues. This CDR3 is CASSIRGRDYGYTF. DNA of the CDR3: TGTGCCAGTAGTATAAGGGGGCGCGACTATGGCTACACCTTC.

DNA of the CDR3: TGTGCCAGCAGTTACGGACAGGAAAGCAATCAGCCCCAGCATTTT. Amino acid sequence: CASSYGQESNQPQHF. This chain links TRBV6-2 or TRBV6-3 with TRBJ1-5; TRBD1 agrees at 7 bases. V lost 2 bases to trimming and J lost 1 base; unmatched junction nucleotides: 2. The germline gives CDR1 MNHEY, CDR2 SVGEGT. This CDR3 region has 15 residues.

The V and J genes are TRBV29-1 and TRBJ2-2, with TRBD1 as a possible D gene (6 bases). CDR3 length: 15 amino acids. CDR1 SQVTM and CDR2 ANQGSEA come from the germline V gene. V lost 7 bases to trimming and J lost 3 bases, with 18 bases between them. DNA for the CDR3: TGCAGCGCGTCGATTGGGACACCCTACACCGGGGAGCTGTTTTTT. Its protein product is CSASIGTPYTGELFF.

J is TRBJ2-7 and V is TRBV3-1 (or the pseudogene TRBV3-2); D not certain. V was cut by 4 bases and J by 2 bases, with 9 bases left in between. CDR3 length: 13 residues. CDR1 LGHDT and CDR2 YNNKEL come from the germline V gene (reference sequence). CDR3 residues: CASSRQVAYEQYF. In nucleotides, the CDR3 is TGTGCCAGCAGCCGTCAGGTTGCCTACGAGCAGTACTTC.

The genes are TRBV3-1 (or the pseudogene TRBV3-2) and TRBJ2-1; D is perhaps TRBD2 (6 bases). The CDR3 length is 17 residues. V lost 4 bases, J lost 5 bases, and 21 bases lay in between. Looked up from germline, CDR1 is LGHDT and CDR2 is YNNKEL (reference sequence). CDR3 sequence: CASSRGLAGRLDNEQFF. The CDR3 DNA sequence: TGTGCCAGCAGCCGGGGACTTGCGGGAAGGCTGGACAATGAGCAGTTCTTC.

V gene TRBV7-2 combines with J gene TRBJ1-1, with 7 bases lining up with TRBD1. Germline V gene lookup returns CDR1 SGHTA and CDR2 FQGNSA. With V trimmed by 5 bases and J by 2 bases, 8 bases remained unmatched. The CDR3 contains 15 residues. The CDR3: CASSPTGARNTEAFF. CDR3 DNA: TGTGCCAGCAGCCCTACAGGGGCAAGAAACACTGAAGCTTTCTTT.

This clone was counted once. The chain employs TRBV7-9 and TRBJ2-3; weak D call: TRBD2 (7 bases). The ends were cut back, 5 bases at V and 0 bases at J, with 18 bases in the middle. This CDR3 contains 17 residues. CDR1 and CDR2 (germline): SEHNR, FQNEAQ (reference sequence). The DNA for the CDR3 is TGTGCCAGCAGCGAGGGAAGCGGGACACGTAGCACAGATACGCAGTATTTT. Encoded protein: CASSEGSGTRSTDTQYF.

A single count supports this clone. The chain combines TRBV5-5 with TRBJ2-5, with 8 bases identical to TRBD1. The CDR3 is 17 residues long. V dropped 6 bases and J dropped 2; count of bases not matched to a gene: 15. Germline loops: CDR1 SGHKS, CDR2 YYEKEE (reference sequence). The CDR3 here is CASTSTVLRGLQETQYF. The DNA of the CDR3 is TGTGCCAGCACTTCGACCGTTCTCAGGGGGCTACAAGAGACCCAGTACTTC.

The chain carries TRBV2 and TRBJ1-5, with 12 nucleotides matching TRBD1. This CDR3 region has 14 residues. After removal of 4 bases from V and 7 bases from J, the junction contained 2 bases not matched to a gene. CDR1 and CDR2 (germline): SNHLY, FYNNEI. The chain's CDR3 is CASSGGQGAQPQHF. In DNA, the CDR3 is TGTGCCAGCAGTGGGGGACAGGGGGCCCAGCCCCAGCATTTT.

The chain has TRBV5-1 and TRBJ2-5; 7 bases are a match to TRBD1. CDR3 length equals 15 residues. Germline trimming cut 5 bases from V and 1 base from J; bases unmatched to any gene: 8. CDR1 and CDR2 from the germline V gene are SGHRS and YFSETQ. The CDR3 DNA sequence: TGCGCCAGCAGACGGACAGGAGCCTTCCAAGAGACCCAGTACTTC. Translation gives CASRRTGAFQETQYF.

This clone was recorded only once. The chain uses TRBV11-3 and TRBJ2-7; 8 bases align to TRBD1. Germline V gene lookup returns CDR1 SGHNT and CDR2 YENEEA. There are 14 residues in the CDR3. V lost 5 bases to trimming and J lost 2 bases; unmatched junction nucleotides: 5. The DNA for the CDR3 is TGTGCCAGCAGCAAAGGGGGACAGGCCTACGAGCAGTACTTC. Its protein product is CASSKGGQAYEQYF.

Here the CDR3 DNA reads TGTGCCAGCAGACAGGATAGCAATCAGCCCCAGCATTTT. The encoded protein is CASRQDSNQPQHF. The chain links TRBV12-3 or TRBV12-4 to TRBJ1-5; D perhaps matches TRBD1 (5 bases). Trimming shortened V by 6 bases and J by 0 bases, and 6 bases separated the two germline ends. The length of the CDR3 is 13 residues.

V is TRBV7-8 and J is TRBJ2-7, with D perhaps matching TRBD2 (5 bases). V was shortened by 1 base and J by 0 bases, with 10 bases between the two germline ends. Per germline, CDR1 SGHVS and CDR2 FQNEAQ. The CDR3 covers 15 residues. CDR3 protein: CASSLVPGNSYEQYF. CDR3 nucleotide sequence: TGTGCCAGCAGCTTAGTACCCGGGAACTCCTACGAGCAGTACTTC.